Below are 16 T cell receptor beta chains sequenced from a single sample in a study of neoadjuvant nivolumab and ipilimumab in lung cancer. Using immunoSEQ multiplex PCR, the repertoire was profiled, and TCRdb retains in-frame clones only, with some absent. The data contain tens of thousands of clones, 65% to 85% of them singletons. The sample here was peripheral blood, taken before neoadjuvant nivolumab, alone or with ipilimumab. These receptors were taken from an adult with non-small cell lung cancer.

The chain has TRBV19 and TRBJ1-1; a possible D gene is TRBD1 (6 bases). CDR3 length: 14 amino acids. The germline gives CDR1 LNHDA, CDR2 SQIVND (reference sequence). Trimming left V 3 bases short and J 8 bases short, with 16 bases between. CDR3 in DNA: TGTGCCAGTAGTATTGGACAGCCAGGCATAGAAGCTTTCTTT. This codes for CASSIGQPGIEAFF.

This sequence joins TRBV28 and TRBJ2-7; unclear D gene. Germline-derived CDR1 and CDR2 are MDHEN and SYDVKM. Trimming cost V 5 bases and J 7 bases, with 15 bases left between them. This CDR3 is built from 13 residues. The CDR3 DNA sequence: TGTGCCAGCAGTACCCCTGGGCCGAGGGAGCAGTACTTC. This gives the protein CASSTPGPREQYF.

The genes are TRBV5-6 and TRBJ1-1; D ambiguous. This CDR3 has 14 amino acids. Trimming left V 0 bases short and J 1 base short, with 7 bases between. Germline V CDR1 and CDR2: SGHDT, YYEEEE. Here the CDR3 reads CASSLGGGNTEAFF. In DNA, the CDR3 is TGTGCCAGCAGCTTGGGAGGAGGGAACACTGAAGCTTTCTTT.

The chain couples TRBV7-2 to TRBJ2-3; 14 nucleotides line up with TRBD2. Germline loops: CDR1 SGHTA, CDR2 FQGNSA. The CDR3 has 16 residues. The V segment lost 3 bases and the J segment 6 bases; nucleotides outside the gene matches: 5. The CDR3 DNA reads TGTGCCAGCAGCTTGTGGACTAGCGGGGGGCTTGATACGCAGTATTTT. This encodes CASSLWTSGGLDTQYF. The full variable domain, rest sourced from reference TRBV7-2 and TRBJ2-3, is GAGVSQSPSNKVTEKGKDVELRCDPISGHTALYWYRQSLGQGLEFLIYFQGNSAPDKSGLPSDRFSAERTGGSVSTLTIQRTQQEDSAVYLCASSLWTSGGLDTQYFGPGTRLTVL.

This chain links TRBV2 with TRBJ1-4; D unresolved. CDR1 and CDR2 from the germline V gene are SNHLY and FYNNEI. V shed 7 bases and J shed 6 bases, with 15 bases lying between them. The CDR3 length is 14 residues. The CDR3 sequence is CASNGRRRDEKLFF. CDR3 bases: TGTGCCAGCAACGGAAGGAGACGTGATGAAAAACTGTTTTTT.

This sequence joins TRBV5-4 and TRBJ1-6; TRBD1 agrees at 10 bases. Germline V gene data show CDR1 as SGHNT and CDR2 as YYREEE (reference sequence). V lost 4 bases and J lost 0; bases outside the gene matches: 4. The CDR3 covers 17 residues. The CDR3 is CASSPRTGGSYNSPLHF. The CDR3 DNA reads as TGTGCCAGCAGCCCCAGGACAGGGGGCTCCTATAATTCACCCCTCCACTTT.

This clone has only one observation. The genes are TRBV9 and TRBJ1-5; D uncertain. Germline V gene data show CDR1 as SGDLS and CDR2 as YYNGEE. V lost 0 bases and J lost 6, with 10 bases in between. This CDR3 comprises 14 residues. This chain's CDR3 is CASSVGVIGQPQHF. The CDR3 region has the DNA TGTGCCAGCAGCGTAGGAGTGATTGGTCAGCCCCAGCATTTT.

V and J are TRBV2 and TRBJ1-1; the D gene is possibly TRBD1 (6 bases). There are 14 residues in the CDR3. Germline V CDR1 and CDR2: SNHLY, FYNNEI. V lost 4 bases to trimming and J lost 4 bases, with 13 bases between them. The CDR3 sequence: CASSVRGSSTEAFF. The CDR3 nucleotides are TGTGCCAGCAGTGTGAGGGGGAGCAGCACTGAAGCTTTCTTT.

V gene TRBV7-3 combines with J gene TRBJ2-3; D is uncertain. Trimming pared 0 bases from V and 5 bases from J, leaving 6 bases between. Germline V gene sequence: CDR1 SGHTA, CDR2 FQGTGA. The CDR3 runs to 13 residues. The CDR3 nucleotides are TGTGCCAGCAGCTTAACCCGAGTAGATACGCAGTATTTT. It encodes CASSLTRVDTQYF.

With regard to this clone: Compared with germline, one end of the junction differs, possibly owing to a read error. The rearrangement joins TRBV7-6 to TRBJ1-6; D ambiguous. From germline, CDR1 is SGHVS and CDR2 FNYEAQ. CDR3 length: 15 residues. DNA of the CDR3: TGTGCCAGCAGCTTAGGTCAAGCAGGCCACTCACCCCTCCAATTT. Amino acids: CASSLGQAGHSPLQF.

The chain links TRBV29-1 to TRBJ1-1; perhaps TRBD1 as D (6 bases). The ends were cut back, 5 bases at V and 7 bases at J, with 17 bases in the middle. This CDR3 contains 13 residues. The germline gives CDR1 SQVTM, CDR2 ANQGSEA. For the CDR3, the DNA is TGCAGCGTTTTGAGGAAAGACAGGCGTGAAGCTTTCTTT. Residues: CSVLRKDRREAFF.

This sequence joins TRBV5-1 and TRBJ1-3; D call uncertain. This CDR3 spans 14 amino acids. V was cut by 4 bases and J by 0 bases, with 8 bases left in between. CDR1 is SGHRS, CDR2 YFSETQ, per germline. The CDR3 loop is CASSPEGSGNTIYF. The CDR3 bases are TGCGCCAGCAGCCCGGAGGGCTCTGGAAACACCATATATTTT.

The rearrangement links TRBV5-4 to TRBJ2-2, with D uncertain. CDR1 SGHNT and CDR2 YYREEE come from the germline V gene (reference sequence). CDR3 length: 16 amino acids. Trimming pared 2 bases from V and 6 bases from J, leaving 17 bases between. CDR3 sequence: CASSLDRPLSPGELFF. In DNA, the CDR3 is TGTGCCAGCAGCTTAGACCGGCCCTTGTCGCCCGGGGAGCTGTTTTTT.

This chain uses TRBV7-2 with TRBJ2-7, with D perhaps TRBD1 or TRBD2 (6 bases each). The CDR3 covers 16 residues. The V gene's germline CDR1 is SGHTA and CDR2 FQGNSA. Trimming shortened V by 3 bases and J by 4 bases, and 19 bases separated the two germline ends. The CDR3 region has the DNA TGTGCCAGCAGCTTGGACTATCTGGGGGCGGTGTACGAGCAGTACTTC. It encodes CASSLDYLGAVYEQYF.

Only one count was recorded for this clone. CDR3 sequence (DNA): TGTGCCAGCAGCGCGGACAGGAGACACTCTGGGGCCAACGTCCTGACTTTC. It yields the protein CASSADRRHSGANVLTF. The chain combines TRBV9 with TRBJ2-6; 7 bases fit TRBD1. The CDR3 is made up of 17 amino acids. The germline V gene encodes CDR1 SGDLS and CDR2 YYNGEE. Trimming at V came to 3 bases and at J to 0 bases, leaving 6 bases not matched to a gene. Variable domain in full (rest from reference TRBV9 and TRBJ2-6): DSGVTQTPKHLITATGQRVTLRCSPRSGDLSVYWYQQSLDQGLQFLIQYYNGEERAKGNILERFSAQQFPDLHSELNLSSLELGDSALYFCASSADRRHSGANVLTFGAGSRLTVL.

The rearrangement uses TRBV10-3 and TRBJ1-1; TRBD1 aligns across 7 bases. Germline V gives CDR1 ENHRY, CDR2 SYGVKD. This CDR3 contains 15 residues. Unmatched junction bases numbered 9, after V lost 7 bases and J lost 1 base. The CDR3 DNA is TGTGCCATCAAGGGACAGCTAATCTCGAACACTGAAGCTTTCTTT. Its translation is CAIKGQLISNTEAFF.